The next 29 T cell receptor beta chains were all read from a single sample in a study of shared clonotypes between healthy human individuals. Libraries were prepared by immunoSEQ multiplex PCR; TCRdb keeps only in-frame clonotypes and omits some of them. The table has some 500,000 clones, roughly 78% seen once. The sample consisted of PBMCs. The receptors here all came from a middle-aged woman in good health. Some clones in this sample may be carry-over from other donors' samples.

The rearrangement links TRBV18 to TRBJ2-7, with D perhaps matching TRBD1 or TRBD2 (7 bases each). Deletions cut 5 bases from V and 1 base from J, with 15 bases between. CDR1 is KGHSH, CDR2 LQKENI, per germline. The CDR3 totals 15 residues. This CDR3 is CASSSTGRASYEQYF. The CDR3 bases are TGTGCCAGCTCATCGACAGGGAGGGCATCCTACGAGCAGTACTTC.

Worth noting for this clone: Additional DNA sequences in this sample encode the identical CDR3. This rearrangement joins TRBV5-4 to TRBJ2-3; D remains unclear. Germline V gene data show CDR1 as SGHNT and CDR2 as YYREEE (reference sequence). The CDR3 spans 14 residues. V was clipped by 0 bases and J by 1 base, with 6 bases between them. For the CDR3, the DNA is TGTGCCAGCAGCTTGGCCGGTGGCACAGATACGCAGTATTTT. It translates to CASSLAGGTDTQYF. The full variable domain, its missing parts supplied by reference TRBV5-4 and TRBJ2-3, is ETGVTQSPTHLIKTRGQQVTLRCSSQSGHNTVSWYQQALGQGPQFIFQYYREEENGRGNFPPRFSGLQFPNYSSELNVNALELDDSALYLCASSLAGGTDTQYFGPGTRLTVL.

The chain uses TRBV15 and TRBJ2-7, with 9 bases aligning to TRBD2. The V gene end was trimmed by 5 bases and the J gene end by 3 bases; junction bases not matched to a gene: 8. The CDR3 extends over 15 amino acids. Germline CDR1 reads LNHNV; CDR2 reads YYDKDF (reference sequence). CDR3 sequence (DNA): TGTGCCACCAGCCGAGCGGGGGGAGGGTTCTACGAGCAGTACTTC. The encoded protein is CATSRAGGGFYEQYF.

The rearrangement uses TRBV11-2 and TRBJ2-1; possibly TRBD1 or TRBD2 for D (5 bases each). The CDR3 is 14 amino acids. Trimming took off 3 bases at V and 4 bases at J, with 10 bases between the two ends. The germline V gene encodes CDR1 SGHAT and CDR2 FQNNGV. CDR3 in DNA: TGTGCCAGCAGCTTGGGGACCACATACAATGAGCAGTTCTTC. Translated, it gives CASSLGTTYNEQFF.

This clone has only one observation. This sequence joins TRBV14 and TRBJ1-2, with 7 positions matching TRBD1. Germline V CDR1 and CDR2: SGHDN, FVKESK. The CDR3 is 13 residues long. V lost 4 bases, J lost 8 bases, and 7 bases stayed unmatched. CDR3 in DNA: TGTGCCAGCAGCCCCCAGACAGGGACCGGCTACACCTTC. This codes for CASSPQTGTGYTF.

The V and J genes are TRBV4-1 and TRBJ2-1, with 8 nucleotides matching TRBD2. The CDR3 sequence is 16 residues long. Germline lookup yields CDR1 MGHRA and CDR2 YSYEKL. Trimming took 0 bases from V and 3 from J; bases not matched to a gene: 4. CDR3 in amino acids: CASSQDNSGSYNEQFF. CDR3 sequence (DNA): TGCGCCAGCAGCCAAGATAACAGCGGGAGCTACAATGAGCAGTTCTTC.

The CDR3 loop reads CASSPPGQPGGQYF. DNA for the CDR3: TGTGCCAGCTCACCACCAGGCCAGCCTGGGGGGCAGTACTTC. The chain combines TRBV18 with TRBJ2-7; the D call may be TRBD1 or TRBD2 (5 bases each). CDR1 and CDR2 from the germline V gene are KGHSH and LQKENI. Trimming left V 0 bases short and J 9 bases short, with 15 bases between. The length of the CDR3 is 14 residues.

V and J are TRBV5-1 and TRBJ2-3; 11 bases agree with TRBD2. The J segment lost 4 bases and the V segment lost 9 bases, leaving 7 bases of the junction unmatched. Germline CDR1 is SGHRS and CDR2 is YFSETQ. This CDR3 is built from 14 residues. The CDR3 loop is CATSTSGNADTQYF. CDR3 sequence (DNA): TGCGCCACCTCGACTAGCGGGAACGCAGATACGCAGTATTTT.

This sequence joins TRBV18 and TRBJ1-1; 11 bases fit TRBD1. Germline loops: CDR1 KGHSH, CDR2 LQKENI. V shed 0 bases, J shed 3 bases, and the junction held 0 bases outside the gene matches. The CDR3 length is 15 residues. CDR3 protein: CASSPPGQGDTEAFF. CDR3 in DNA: TGTGCCAGCTCACCACCGGGACAGGGGGACACTGAAGCTTTCTTT.

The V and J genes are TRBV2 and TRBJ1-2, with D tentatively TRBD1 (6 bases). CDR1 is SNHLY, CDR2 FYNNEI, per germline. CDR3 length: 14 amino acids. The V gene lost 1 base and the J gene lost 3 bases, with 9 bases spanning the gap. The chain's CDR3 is CASSEGAGDYGYTF. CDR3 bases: TGTGCCAGCAGTGAAGGGGCAGGGGACTATGGCTACACCTTC.

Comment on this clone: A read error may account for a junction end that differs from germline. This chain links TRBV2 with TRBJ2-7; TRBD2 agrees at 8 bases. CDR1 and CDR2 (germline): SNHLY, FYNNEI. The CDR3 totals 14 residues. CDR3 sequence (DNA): TGTGCCAGCAGTGAGAGGACTAGCTCCCACGAGCAGTACTTC. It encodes CASSERTSSHEQYF.

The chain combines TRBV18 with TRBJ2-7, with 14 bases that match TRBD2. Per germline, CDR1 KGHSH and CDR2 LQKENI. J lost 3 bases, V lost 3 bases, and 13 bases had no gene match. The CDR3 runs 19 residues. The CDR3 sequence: CASSPSRGTSGSHRYEQYF. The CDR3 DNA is TGTGCCAGCTCACCTTCACGGGGGACTAGCGGGAGCCATCGCTACGAGCAGTACTTC. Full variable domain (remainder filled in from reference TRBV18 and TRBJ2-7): NAGVMQNPRHLVRRRGQEARLRCSPMKGHSHVYWYRQLPEEGLKFMVYLQKENIIDESGMPKERFSAEFPKEGPSILRIQQVVRGDSAAYFCASSPSRGTSGSHRYEQYFGPGTRLTVT.

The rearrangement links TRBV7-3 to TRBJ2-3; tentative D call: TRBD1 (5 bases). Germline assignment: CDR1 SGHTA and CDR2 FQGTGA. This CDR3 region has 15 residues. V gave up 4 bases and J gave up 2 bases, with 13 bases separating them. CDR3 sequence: CASSSQEGATDTQYF. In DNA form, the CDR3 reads TGTGCCAGCAGCTCCCAGGAAGGGGCCACAGATACGCAGTATTTT.

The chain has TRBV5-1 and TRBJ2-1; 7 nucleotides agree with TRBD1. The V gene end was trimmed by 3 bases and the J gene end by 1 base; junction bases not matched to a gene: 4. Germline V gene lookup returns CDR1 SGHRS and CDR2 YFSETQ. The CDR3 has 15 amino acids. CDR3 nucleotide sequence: TGCGCCAGCAGCTCAGGGGGAGAGTCCTACAATGAGCAGTTCTTC. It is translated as CASSSGGESYNEQFF.

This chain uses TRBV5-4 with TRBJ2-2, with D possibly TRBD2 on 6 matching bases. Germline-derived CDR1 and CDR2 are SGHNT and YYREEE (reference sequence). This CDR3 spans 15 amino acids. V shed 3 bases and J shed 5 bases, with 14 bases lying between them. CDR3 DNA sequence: TGTGCCAGCAGCTCCTCGGGACTTGCGACCGGGGAGCTGTTTTTT. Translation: CASSSSGLATGELFF. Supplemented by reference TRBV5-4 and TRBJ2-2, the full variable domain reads ETGVTQSPTHLIKTRGQQVTLRCSSQSGHNTVSWYQQALGQGPQFIFQYYREEENGRGNFPPRFSGLQFPNYSSELNVNALELDDSALYLCASSSSGLATGELFFGEGSRLTVL.

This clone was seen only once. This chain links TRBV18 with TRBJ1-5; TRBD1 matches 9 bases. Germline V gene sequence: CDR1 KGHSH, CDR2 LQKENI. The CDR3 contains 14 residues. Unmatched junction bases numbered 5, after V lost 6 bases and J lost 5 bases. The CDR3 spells CASSGGQGDQPQHF. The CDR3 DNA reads TGTGCCAGCTCGGGGGGACAGGGCGATCAGCCCCAGCATTTT. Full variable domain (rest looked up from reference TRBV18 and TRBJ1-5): NAGVMQNPRHLVRRRGQEARLRCSPMKGHSHVYWYRQLPEEGLKFMVYLQKENIIDESGMPKERFSAEFPKEGPSILRIQQVVRGDSAAYFCASSGGQGDQPQHFGDGTRLSIL.

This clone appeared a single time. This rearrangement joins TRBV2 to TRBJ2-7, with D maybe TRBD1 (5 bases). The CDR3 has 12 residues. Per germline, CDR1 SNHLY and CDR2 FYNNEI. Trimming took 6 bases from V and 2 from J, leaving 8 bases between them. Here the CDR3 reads CASRTEPYEQYF. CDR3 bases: TGTGCCAGCAGGACAGAACCCTACGAGCAGTACTTC. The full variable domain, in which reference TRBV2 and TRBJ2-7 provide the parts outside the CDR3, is EPEVTQTPSHQVTQMGQEVILRCVPISNHLYFYWYRQILGQKVEFLVSFYNNEISEKSEIFDDQFSVERPDGSNFTLKIRSTKLEDSAMYFCASRTEPYEQYFGPGTRLTVT.

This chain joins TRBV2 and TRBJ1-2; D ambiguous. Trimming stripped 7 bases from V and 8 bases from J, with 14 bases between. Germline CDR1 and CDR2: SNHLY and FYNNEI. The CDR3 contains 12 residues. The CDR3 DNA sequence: TGTGCCAGCAAGACTGAGAGCGAGGGCTACACCTTC. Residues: CASKTESEGYTF. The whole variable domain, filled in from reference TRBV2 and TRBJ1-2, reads EPEVTQTPSHQVTQMGQEVILRCVPISNHLYFYWYRQILGQKVEFLVSFYNNEISEKSEIFDDQFSVERPDGSNFTLKIRSTKLEDSAMYFCASKTESEGYTFGSGTRLTVV.

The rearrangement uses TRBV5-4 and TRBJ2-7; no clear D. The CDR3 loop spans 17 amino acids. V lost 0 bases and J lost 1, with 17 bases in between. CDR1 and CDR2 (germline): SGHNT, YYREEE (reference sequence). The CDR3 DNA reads TGTGCCAGCAGCTTGGGCTGGAGTGGGATCAGATCCTACGAGCAGTACTTC. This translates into CASSLGWSGIRSYEQYF. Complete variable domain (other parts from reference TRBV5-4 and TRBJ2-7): ETGVTQSPTHLIKTRGQQVTLRCSSQSGHNTVSWYQQALGQGPQFIFQYYREEENGRGNFPPRFSGLQFPNYSSELNVNALELDDSALYLCASSLGWSGIRSYEQYFGPGTRLTVT.

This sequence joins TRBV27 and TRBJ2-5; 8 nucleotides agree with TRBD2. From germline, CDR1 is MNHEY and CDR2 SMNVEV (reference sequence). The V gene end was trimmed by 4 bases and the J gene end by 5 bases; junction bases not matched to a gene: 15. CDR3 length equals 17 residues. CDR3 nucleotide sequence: TGTGCCAGCAGTTCAATAGGGAGGAGCGGGAGATGGGAGACCCAGTACTTC. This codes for CASSSIGRSGRWETQYF.

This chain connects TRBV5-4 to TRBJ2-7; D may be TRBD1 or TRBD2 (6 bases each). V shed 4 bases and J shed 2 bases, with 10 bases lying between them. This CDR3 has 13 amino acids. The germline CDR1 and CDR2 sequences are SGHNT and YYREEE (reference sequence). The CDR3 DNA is TGTGCCAGCAGCCGGGGGCCGCCCTACGAGCAGTACTTC. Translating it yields CASSRGPPYEQYF. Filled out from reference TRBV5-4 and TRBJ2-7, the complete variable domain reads ETGVTQSPTHLIKTRGQQVTLRCSSQSGHNTVSWYQQALGQGPQFIFQYYREEENGRGNFPPRFSGLQFPNYSSELNVNALELDDSALYLCASSRGPPYEQYFGPGTRLTVT.

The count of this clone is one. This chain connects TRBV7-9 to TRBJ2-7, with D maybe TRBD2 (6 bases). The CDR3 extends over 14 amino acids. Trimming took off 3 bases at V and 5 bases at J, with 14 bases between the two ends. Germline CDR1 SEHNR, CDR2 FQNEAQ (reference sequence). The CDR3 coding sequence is TGTGCCAGCAGCTTTGGATCGGGAGCCCACGAGCAGTACTTC. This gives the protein CASSFGSGAHEQYF.

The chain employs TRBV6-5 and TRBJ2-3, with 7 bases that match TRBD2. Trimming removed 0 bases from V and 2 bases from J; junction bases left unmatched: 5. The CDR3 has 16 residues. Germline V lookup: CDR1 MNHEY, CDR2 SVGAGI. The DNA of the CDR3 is TGTGCCAGCAGTTACTCAAGCGGGACCAACACAGATACGCAGTATTTT. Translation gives CASSYSSGTNTDTQYF.

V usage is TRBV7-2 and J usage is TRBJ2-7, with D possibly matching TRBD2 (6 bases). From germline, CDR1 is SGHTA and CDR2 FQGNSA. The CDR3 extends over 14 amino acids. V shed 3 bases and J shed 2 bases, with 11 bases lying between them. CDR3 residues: CASSFFSGPYEQYF. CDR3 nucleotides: TGTGCCAGCAGCTTTTTTAGCGGACCCTACGAGCAGTACTTC.

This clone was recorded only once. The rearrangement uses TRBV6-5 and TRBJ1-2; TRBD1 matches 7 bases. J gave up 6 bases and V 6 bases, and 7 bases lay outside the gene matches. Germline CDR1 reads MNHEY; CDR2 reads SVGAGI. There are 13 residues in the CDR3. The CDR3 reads CASRRGREDGYTF. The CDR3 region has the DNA TGTGCCAGCAGAAGGGGGCGCGAGGATGGCTACACCTTC.

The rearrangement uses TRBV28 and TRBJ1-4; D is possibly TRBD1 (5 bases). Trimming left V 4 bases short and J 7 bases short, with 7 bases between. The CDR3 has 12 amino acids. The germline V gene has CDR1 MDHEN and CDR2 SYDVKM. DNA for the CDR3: TGTGCCAGCAGTTCAGGGTTTGAAAAACTGTTTTTT. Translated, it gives CASSSGFEKLFF.

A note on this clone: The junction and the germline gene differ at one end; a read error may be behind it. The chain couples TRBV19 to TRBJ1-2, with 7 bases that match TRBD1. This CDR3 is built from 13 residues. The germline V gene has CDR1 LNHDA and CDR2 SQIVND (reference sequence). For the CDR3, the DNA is TGTGCCAGTAGTATGGACCGGGACAGCAGGAAATTCTTC. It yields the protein CASSMDRDSRKFF.

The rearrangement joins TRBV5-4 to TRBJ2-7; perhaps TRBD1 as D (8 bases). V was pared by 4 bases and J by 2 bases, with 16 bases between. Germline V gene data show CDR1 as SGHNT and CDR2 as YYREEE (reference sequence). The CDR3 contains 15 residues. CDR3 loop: CASSGGGQVTYEQYF. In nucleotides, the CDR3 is TGTGCCAGCAGCGGGGGGGGACAGGTGACCTACGAGCAGTACTTC.

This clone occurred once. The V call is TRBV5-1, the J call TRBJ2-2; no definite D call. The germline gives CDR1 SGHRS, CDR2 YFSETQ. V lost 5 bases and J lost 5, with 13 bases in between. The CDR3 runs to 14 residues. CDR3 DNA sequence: TGCGCCAGCAGGGCAGTGGTACAAACCGGGGAGCTGTTTTTT. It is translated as CASRAVVQTGELFF.